This is a list of T cell receptor beta chains from one sample in a study of T-cell memory formation after mild COVID-19. From the 5' RACE reads, TCRdb called clonotypes with MiXCR, one entry per CDR3 protein. The profile shows around 140,000 distinct CDR3 sequences, under 25% of them singletons. Source material: PBMCs or a T cell subset sorted from them (not recorded which). The receptors were sampled from an adult woman who had mild COVID-19 (a few samples of this study predate the infection). Cell type and time point are not known. CDR3s include the opening cysteine and the closing phenylalanine or tryptophan. D genes are given only for firm matches. The size entry is marked missing in some rows and otherwise reads once, few, many or a size class.

CDR3: CASSHGTSAYEQYF
DNA: TGTGCCAGCAGCCATGGGACATCTGCCTACGAGCAGTACTTC
D: .
V: TRBV4-2
size: .
J: TRBJ2-7

CDR3: CASSISKKLPGLAVSYEQYF
DNA: TGTGCCAGCAGCATATCCAAAAAACTTCCGGGACTAGCAGTCTCCTACGAGCAGTACTTC
D: TRBD2
V: TRBV12-3/TRBV12-4
size: .
J: TRBJ2-7

CDR3: CASSLVGNEQFF
DNA: TGTGCCAGCAGCTTAGTCGGGAATGAGCAGTTCTTC
D: .
V: TRBV7-2
size: many
J: TRBJ2-1

CDR3: CSARPTGTSTDTQYF
DNA: TGCAGTGCTAGGCCGACAGGAACCAGCACAGATACGCAGTATTTT
D: .
V: TRBV20-1
size: .
J: TRBJ2-3

CDR3: CAWTTGYEQFF
DNA: TGTGCCTGGACGACAGGGTATGAGCAGTTCTTC
D: TRBD1
V: TRBV30
size: few
J: TRBJ2-1

CDR3: CASSRNFRDGGSTGELFF
DNA: TGTGCCAGCAGCCGGAACTTCCGGGACGGAGGAAGCACCGGGGAGCTGTTTTTT
D: .
V: TRBV7-9
size: many
J: TRBJ2-2

CDR3: CASSLAGSRHSPLHF
DNA: TGTGCCAGCAGCTTAGCGGGGAGTCGTCATTCACCCCTCCACTTT
D: .
V: TRBV11-2
size: few
J: TRBJ1-6

CDR3: CSARALKGQGSYEQYF
DNA: TGCAGTGCTAGAGCCCTAAAGGGACAGGGTTCTTACGAGCAGTACTTC
D: TRBD1
V: TRBV20-1
size: few
J: TRBJ2-7

CDR3: CASSYSLQRVQETQYF
DNA: TGTGCCAGCAGCTACTCCCTACAGCGAGTACAAGAGACCCAGTACTTC
D: .
V: TRBV5-6
size: few
J: TRBJ2-5

CDR3: CASSLEGLAGGYEQYF
DNA: TGTGCCAGCAGCTTAGAAGGCCTAGCGGGAGGCTACGAGCAGTACTTC
D: TRBD2
V: TRBV7-8
size: few
J: TRBJ2-7

CDR3: CASSLDRGEAFF
DNA: TGCGCCAGCAGCTTGGACAGGGGGGAAGCTTTCTTT
D: TRBD1
V: TRBV5-1
size: few
J: TRBJ1-1

CDR3: CASSLADTLNEQFF
DNA: TGTGCCAGCAGCTTAGCCGACACCTTGAATGAGCAGTTCTTC
D: .
V: TRBV7-8
size: few
J: TRBJ2-1

CDR3: CASSHTGTGPYEQYF
DNA: TGTGCCAGCAGCCATACCGGGACCGGCCCCTACGAGCAGTACTTC
D: .
V: TRBV7-2
size: few
J: TRBJ2-7

CDR3: CASSLWEGLAGVQQYF
DNA: TGTGCCAGCAGTTTATGGGAGGGACTAGCGGGAGTCCAGCAGTACTTC
D: TRBD2
V: TRBV28
size: .
J: TRBJ2-7

CDR3: CASSLGQLNTGELFF
DNA: TGTGCCAGCAGCTTAGGGCAGCTTAACACCGGGGAGCTGTTTTTT
D: .
V: TRBV7-9
size: .
J: TRBJ2-2

CDR3: CASSTGQGGGAFF
DNA: TGTGCCAGCAGCACAGGACAGGGTGGGGGAGCTTTCTTT
D: TRBD1
V: TRBV7-2
size: few
J: TRBJ1-1

CDR3: CASSEPTGHTEAFF
DNA: TGTGCCAGCAGTGAGCCGACAGGGCACACTGAAGCTTTCTTT
D: TRBD1
V: TRBV6-5
size: .
J: TRBJ1-1

CDR3: CASRTGWSPLHF
DNA: TGTGCCAGTAGGACAGGATGGTCACCCCTCCACTTT
D: TRBD1
V: TRBV3-1
size: few
J: TRBJ1-6

CDR3: CASSSTSGTGNTGELFF
DNA: TGTGCCAGCAGCTCTACATCCGGGACAGGGAACACCGGGGAGCTGTTTTTT
D: TRBD1
V: TRBV6-5
size: .
J: TRBJ2-2

CDR3: CASSQGGREAFF
DNA: TGTGCCAGCAGCCAAGGGGGTCGTGAAGCTTTCTTT
D: .
V: TRBV3-1
size: .
J: TRBJ1-1

CDR3: CASSLYSGVQMINEQFF
DNA: TGTGCCAGCAGTTTATACTCAGGGGTCCAAATGATCAATGAGCAGTTCTTC
D: .
V: TRBV27
size: few
J: TRBJ2-1

CDR3: CASSLAGTAANTEAFF
DNA: TGCGCCAGCAGCTTGGCGGGGACAGCTGCGAACACTGAAGCTTTCTTT
D: TRBD1
V: TRBV5-1
size: .
J: TRBJ1-1

CDR3: CSGGLMNTEAFF
DNA: TGCAGTGGGGGCCTCATGAACACTGAAGCTTTCTTT
D: .
V: TRBV20-1
size: .
J: TRBJ1-1

CDR3: CATRDGSTDTQYF
DNA: TGTGCCACCAGGGACGGAAGCACAGATACGCAGTATTTT
D: .
V: TRBV24-1
size: .
J: TRBJ2-3

CDR3: CASSLGDASTDTQYF
DNA: TGTGCCAGCAGCCTTGGAGACGCCAGCACAGATACGCAGTATTTT
D: .
V: TRBV12-3/TRBV12-4
size: few
J: TRBJ2-3

CDR3: CSASPKSRFGQGKTEAFF
DNA: TGCAGTGCTAGCCCCAAATCCCGTTTCGGACAGGGGAAAACTGAAGCTTTCTTT
D: TRBD1
V: TRBV20-1
size: few
J: TRBJ1-1

CDR3: CSVAPIGTPYEQYF
DNA: TGCAGCGTCGCCCCGATCGGGACACCCTACGAGCAGTACTTC
D: .
V: TRBV29-1
size: .
J: TRBJ2-7

CDR3: CASSWTGGDTEAFF
DNA: TGTGCCAGCAGCTGGACAGGGGGGGACACTGAAGCTTTCTTT
D: TRBD1
V: TRBV7-2
size: few
J: TRBJ1-1

CDR3: CASSQERRGGIYEQYF
DNA: TGCGCCAGCAGCCAAGAACGTCGCGGGGGGATTTACGAGCAGTACTTC
D: TRBD2
V: TRBV4-1
size: .
J: TRBJ2-7

CDR3: CSARRGQGASEAFF
DNA: TGCAGTGCTAGGAGGGGACAGGGGGCATCTGAAGCTTTCTTT
D: TRBD1
V: TRBV20-1
size: .
J: TRBJ1-1

CDR3: CASSSQPTDGANGQYF
DNA: TGCGCCAGCAGCTCCCAACCTACAGACGGAGCAAATGGGCAGTATTTT
D: .
V: TRBV5-1
size: .
J: TRBJ2-3

CDR3: CASSSYRVNTEAFF
DNA: TGTGCCAGCAGTTCGTACAGGGTGAACACTGAAGCTTTCTTT
D: .
V: TRBV27
size: .
J: TRBJ1-1

CDR3: CASSPDFTDTQYF
DNA: TGTGCCAGCAGCCCGGACTTTACAGATACGCAGTATTTT
D: .
V: TRBV4-2
size: few
J: TRBJ2-3

CDR3: CASSRDNYGYTF
DNA: TGTGCCAGCAGTAGGGATAACTATGGCTACACCTTC
D: .
V: TRBV2
size: .
J: TRBJ1-2

CDR3: CSATDTYNEQFF
DNA: TGCAGTGCTACAGACACCTACAATGAGCAGTTCTTC
D: .
V: TRBV20-1
size: few
J: TRBJ2-1

CDR3: CASSQTSGSLNEQFF
DNA: TGTGCCAGCAGCCAGACTAGCGGGAGCCTTAACGAGCAGTTCTTC
D: TRBD2
V: TRBV7-2
size: few
J: TRBJ2-1

CDR3: CASRPDRAGNQPQHF
DNA: TGTGCCAGCAGACCCGACAGGGCAGGCAATCAGCCCCAGCATTTT
D: TRBD1
V: TRBV6-2/TRBV6-3
size: few
J: TRBJ1-5

CDR3: CASGPGQGSETQYF
DNA: TGTGCTAGTGGTCCCGGACAGGGTTCGGAGACCCAGTACTTC
D: TRBD1
V: TRBV12-5
size: .
J: TRBJ2-5

CDR3: CASAGLVDTEAFF
DNA: TGCGCCAGCGCGGGTTTAGTGGACACTGAAGCTTTCTTT
D: .
V: TRBV5-1
size: .
J: TRBJ1-1

CDR3: CASSPRGTAEGQYF
DNA: TGTGCCAGCAGCCCTAGAGGGACTGCCGAGGGCCAGTACTTC
D: .
V: TRBV7-2
size: .
J: TRBJ2-5

CDR3: CASSLLGGQETQYF
DNA: TGTGCCAGCAGTTTACTTGGGGGCCAAGAGACCCAGTACTTC
D: .
V: TRBV27
size: few
J: TRBJ2-5

CDR3: CASSGAGAAEAFF
DNA: TGCGCCAGCAGCGGGGCAGGGGCGGCTGAAGCTTTCTTT
D: .
V: TRBV5-1
size: few
J: TRBJ1-1

CDR3: CASSLTIGEQLGNTIYF
DNA: TGCGCCAGCAGCCTAACGATAGGCGAGCAGCTTGGAAACACCATATATTTT
D: .
V: TRBV4-1
size: .
J: TRBJ1-3

CDR3: CASSLNAYSIQGLDGYTF
DNA: TGTGCCAGCAGCCTAAACGCTTACTCAATTCAGGGGCTTGACGGCTACACCTTC
D: .
V: TRBV6-5
size: .
J: TRBJ1-2

CDR3: CASSSRPSAVWATNEKLFF
DNA: TGTGCCAGCAGTTCTAGACCGTCGGCAGTCTGGGCAACTAATGAAAAACTGTTTTTT
D: .
V: TRBV5-5
size: many
J: TRBJ1-4

CDR3: CSARVGSGAGNEQFF
DNA: TGCAGTGCTAGAGTTGGTAGCGGGGCCGGAAATGAGCAGTTCTTC
D: TRBD2
V: TRBV20-1
size: many
J: TRBJ2-1

CDR3: CASSPRLVWDIQYF
DNA: TGTGCCAGCAGCCCCCGCCTGGTATGGGACATTCAGTACTTC
D: .
V: TRBV7-9
size: many
J: TRBJ2-4

CDR3: CASSSDLGQGNTEAFF
DNA: TGTGCCAGCAGCTCAGACCTTGGGCAGGGGAACACTGAAGCTTTCTTT
D: .
V: TRBV7-9
size: .
J: TRBJ1-1

CDR3: CSALDSFSNQPQHF
DNA: TGCAGTGCTTTAGACAGCTTTAGCAATCAGCCCCAGCATTTT
D: .
V: TRBV20-1
size: few
J: TRBJ1-5

CDR3: CASSHQTESYGYTF
DNA: TGCGCCAGCAGCCACCAGACAGAGAGCTATGGCTACACCTTC
D: .
V: TRBV4-1
size: .
J: TRBJ1-2

CDR3: CASSEYENTEAFF
DNA: TGTGCCAGCAGTGAATATGAGAACACTGAAGCTTTCTTT
D: .
V: TRBV2
size: .
J: TRBJ1-1

CDR3: CASSSFRGSTYEQYF
DNA: TGTGCCAGCAGCTCATTCAGGGGGTCCACCTACGAGCAGTACTTC
D: TRBD1
V: TRBV7-9
size: .
J: TRBJ2-7

CDR3: CASSLAGGGWNEQFF
DNA: TGTGCCAGCAGCTTAGCTGGCGGGGGGTGGAATGAGCAGTTCTTC
D: TRBD2
V: TRBV7-6
size: few
J: TRBJ2-1

CDR3: CASSPGTARNYGYTF
DNA: TGTGCCAGCAGCCCCGGGACAGCCCGAAACTATGGCTACACCTTC
D: TRBD1
V: TRBV2
size: .
J: TRBJ1-2